This note documents a single T cell receptor beta chain sequence. This clone is deemed medium-sized (0.01 to 0.1%). This clone's antigen is unknown. No per-base quality is available; no much larger clone lies one base away. The data derive from a study of PD-1 blockade in classical Hodgkin lymphoma (TCRdb year 2020). A note on the overall study: Nivolumab dosing was 3 mg/kg intravenously every 2 weeks, continuing until either disease progression or unacceptable toxicity. To define a peripheral blood immune signature of response to PD-1 blockade in classical Hodgkin lymphoma, the study combined TCR beta sequencing with CyTOF.

The label giving this sample's time point can be read as: cycle 2 day 1 (C2D1) of nivolumab. Every trial patient had relapsed following autologous stem cell transplantation, and prior brentuximab vedotin exposure was what differed among cohorts A, B and C. The trial cohort included fewer than 65 patients with relapsed/refractory classical Hodgkin lymphoma, and each patient had a best overall response of complete response, partial response or progressive disease. Single-agent nivolumab was administered to trial patients in the multi-cohort phase II CheckMate 205 trial. Best overall response was determined by an independent review committee according to the 2007 International Working Group response criteria. PBMCs from the trial were collected at three points: immediately before nivolumab initiation (C1D1), and during therapy at cycle 2 day 1 and cycle 4 day 1. Peripheral blood was collected in 8 mL Vacutainer Cell Preparation Tubes, from which PBMCs were isolated by centrifugation and then cryopreserved.

Overall study results and their limits: By C4D1, a significant rise was seen in CD4+ TCR diversity but not in CD8+ TCR diversity (p=0.0027 vs p=0.16), and the rise was most apparent among complete responders (p=0.02). Patients starting nivolumab less than 1 year after ASCT had lower diversity and were excluded from later analyses to avoid confounding by immune reconstitution. Baseline TCR diversity was reported as lower in newly diagnosed patients than in healthy donors, and lower still in relapsed/refractory patients. Trial patients achieving complete response had baseline diversity similar to newly diagnosed patients, whereas partial responders and progressors had significantly lower diversity. The study was restricted to a single clinical trial cohort, and the causes of repertoire differences, possibly disease activity or prior therapy, were left undefined.

The germline V gene gives CDR1 as SGHAT and CDR2 as FQNNGV. The CDR3 goes from the cysteine to the phenylalanine over 17 residues. The read is trimmed to its CDR3 DNA, 51 bases read in frame from base 1. Unmatched junction bases come to 9, with V trimmed by 1 base and J by 5 bases. The Qiagen DNeasy kit was used to extract genomic DNA from unsorted PBMCs and from the negatively selected CD4+ and CD8+ fractions. TCR beta CDR3 regions were subjected to amplification by immunoSEQ multiplex PCR with primers that anneal to V and J segments. Amplification bias was minimized using a synthetic immune receptor repertoire, and residual bias was removed computationally after sequencing. The study's processing was this. Repertoire diversity was quantified as the Shannon entropy index using custom Python scripts. Unsorted, CD4+ and CD8+ repertoires were analyzed separately, except in combined analyses where CD4+ and CD8+ sequences were merged in silico. Clonal expansion was defined as at least a 2-fold frequency increase after treatment relative to C1D1, with a pseudocount of 0.5 for undetected baseline clones. Clones with 0 or 1 copy at C1D1 were classified as singleton clones, and clones with 2 or more copies were classified as non-singleton clones. By matching protein sequences in sorted samples from the same patient, clones expanded in unsorted samples were annotated as CD4+, CD8+ or unknown. Wilcoxon tests on paired samples were used to test changes in diversity from C1D1 to C4D1. TCRdb holds this immuneACCESS table with in-frame rearrangements only. Some clones are missing; in checked studies, unresolved V genes explain under half, and the rest has no known cause. The DNA was the basis for D and trimming; V, J and clone size are from that table. The sample records over 15,000 clones, over 80% of which are singletons. The ten largest clonotypes hold around 37% of the sample.

This clonotype was sampled from a human donor with classical Hodgkin lymphoma. The V gene is TRBV11-2 and the J gene is TRBJ2-1, with 9 bases aligning to TRBD1. The sample was peripheral blood mononuclear cells (PBMCs), taken before the second cycle of nivolumab. CDR3 region: CASSLGWVGDRDNEQFF. The DNA reads TGTGCCAGCAGCTTAGGATGGGTTGGGGACAGGGACAATGAGCAGTTCTTC.